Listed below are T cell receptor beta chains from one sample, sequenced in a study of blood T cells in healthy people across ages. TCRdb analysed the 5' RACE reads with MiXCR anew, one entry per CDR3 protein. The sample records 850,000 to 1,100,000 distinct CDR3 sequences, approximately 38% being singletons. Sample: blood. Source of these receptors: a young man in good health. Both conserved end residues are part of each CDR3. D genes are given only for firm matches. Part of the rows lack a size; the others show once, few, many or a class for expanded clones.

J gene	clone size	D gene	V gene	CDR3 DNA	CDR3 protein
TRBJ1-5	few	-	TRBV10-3	TGTGCCATTAGTGCAGGCTTAGGCGCTCAGCCCCAGCATTTT	CAISAGLGAQPQHF
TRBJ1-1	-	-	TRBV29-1	TGCAGCGTTGATTTGGGTCCAAACACTGAAGCTTTCTTT	CSVDLGPNTEAFF
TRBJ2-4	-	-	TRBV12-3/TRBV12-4	TGTGCCAGCAGTTTAAGCCAGGGAGATAGGGGCATTCAGTACTTC	CASSLSQGDRGIQYF
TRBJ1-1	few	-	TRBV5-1	TGCGCCAGCAGCTTTCGGCAGGCTACGAACACTGAAGCTTTCTTT	CASSFRQATNTEAFF
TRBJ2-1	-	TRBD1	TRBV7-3	TGTGCCAGCAGCCTGACAGGGGGCCAAAGTAATGAGCAGTTCTTC	CASSLTGGQSNEQFF
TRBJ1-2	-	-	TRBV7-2	TGTGCCAGCAGCGCCGCTTGGGAGGGTAGATACACCTTC	CASSAAWEGRYTF
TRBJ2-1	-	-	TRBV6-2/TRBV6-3	TGTGCCAGCAGTTACCCAAACGTTGCCGACGACAGTTCCTATGAGCAGTTCTTC	CASSYPNVADDSSYEQFF
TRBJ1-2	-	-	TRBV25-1	TGTGCCAGCAGTGATGCGGACTTATCAAACTATGGCTACACCTTC	CASSDADLSNYGYTF
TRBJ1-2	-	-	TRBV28	TGTGCCAGCAGACCATCCCCCATGTGGACCAACCTAAATGGCTACACCTTC	CASRPSPMWTNLNGYTF
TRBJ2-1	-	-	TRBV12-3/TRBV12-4	TGTGCCAGCAGGAGGACCGGGCTTTATGAGCAGTTCTTC	CASRRTGLYEQFF
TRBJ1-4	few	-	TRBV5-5	TGTGCCAGCAGCTTGTCGGGGGCCCCCCGTGAAAAACTGTTTTTT	CASSLSGAPREKLFF
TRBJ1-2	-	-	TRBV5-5	TGTGCCAGCAGCTTTAGGTCGTCTGGAGGTAACTATGGCTACACCTTC	CASSFRSSGGNYGYTF
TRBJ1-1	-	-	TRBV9	TGTGCCAGCAGCGCGGGGGAGAGGGGGGCGAACACTGAAGCTTTCTTT	CASSAGERGANTEAFF
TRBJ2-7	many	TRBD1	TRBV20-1	TGCAGTGCTTCAGGGGGTAACGAGCAGTACTTC	CSASGGNEQYF
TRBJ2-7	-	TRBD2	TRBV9	TGTGCCAGCAGCTCAGGGACTAGCGGGGCCGAGCAGTACTTC	CASSSGTSGAEQYF
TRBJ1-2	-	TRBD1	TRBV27	TGTGCCAGCTGTCCGGGACAGGGCTACTTTAACTATGGCTACACCTTC	CASCPGQGYFNYGYTF
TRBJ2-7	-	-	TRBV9	TGTGCCAGCGGACCCACGAGGTTTTCCTACGAGCAGTACTTC	CASGPTRFSYEQYF
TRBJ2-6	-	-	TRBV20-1	TGCAGTGCTAGAGATCTGACGGACTCTGGGGCCAACGTCCTGACTTTC	CSARDLTDSGANVLTF
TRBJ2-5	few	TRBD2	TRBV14	TGTGCCAGCAGCCAAGAGAAGCGGGAGATCCAAGAGACCCAGTACTTC	CASSQEKREIQETQYF
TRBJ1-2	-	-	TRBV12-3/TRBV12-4	TGTGCCAGCAGTTTAGAGACTGATAACTATGGCTACACCTTC	CASSLETDNYGYTF
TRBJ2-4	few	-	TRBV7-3	TGTGCCAGCAGCTTTCCGGACAGACAAAACATTCAGTACTTC	CASSFPDRQNIQYF
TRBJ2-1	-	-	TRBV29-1	TGCAGCGTTGAAACGGGGTTGGAGCAGTTCTTC	CSVETGLEQFF
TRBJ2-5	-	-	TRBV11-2	TGTGCCAGCAGCTTAGTGGGGGTTGAGGGGGAGACCCAGTACTTC	CASSLVGVEGETQYF
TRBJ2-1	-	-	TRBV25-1	TGTGCCAGCAGTGAATCGTACAGGTGGCAGGCCAACAATGAGCTGTTCTTC	CASSESYRWQANNELFF
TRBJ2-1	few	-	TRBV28	TGTGCCAGCAGTTCCTCCGTCAACTCGGACGGCTACAATGAGCAGTTCTTC	CASSSSVNSDGYNEQFF
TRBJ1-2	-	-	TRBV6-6	TGTGCCAGCAGTTACGTCAAGGTTCCCAACTATGGCTACACCTTC	CASSYVKVPNYGYTF
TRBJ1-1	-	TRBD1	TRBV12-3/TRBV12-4	TGTGCCAGCAGTCTCCGGGACAGGGTTGGCACTGAAGCTTTCTTT	CASSLRDRVGTEAFF
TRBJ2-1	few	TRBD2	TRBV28	TGTGCCAGCAGTTCCATCGGGACTAGCGGGTACAATGAGCAGTTCTTC	CASSSIGTSGYNEQFF